A selection of T cell receptor beta chains follows, all from one sample in a study of identical twins. TCRdb analysed the 5' RACE reads with MiXCR anew, one entry per CDR3 protein. The sample contains 400,000 to 600,000 distinct CDR3 sequences, under 25% of which appear only once. This sample also belongs to another study, concerning yellow fever vaccine responses in identical twins.

The sample taken for sequencing was CD4+ T cells sorted from blood. Receptors originate from a woman aged 18-30 years in good health. Both conserved end residues are part of each CDR3. Each record gives: D gene, J gene, V gene, clone size, CDR3 DNA, CDR3 protein. D genes are given only for firm matches. The listing skips clone size in some rows; elsewhere it reads once, few, many or a size class.

- | TRBJ2-1 | TRBV24-1 | - | TGTGCCACCAGTGATTCTGGGGAGTTCTCCTACAATGAGCAGTTCTTC | CATSDSGEFSYNEQFF
TRBD2 | TRBJ2-3 | TRBV11-2 | - | TGTGCCAGCAGCGCAGGCAGACCCGGGAGGCTAGCGGCCGTCACAGATACGCAGTATTTT | CASSAGRPGRLAAVTDTQYF
TRBD1 | TRBJ2-1 | TRBV15 | few | TGTGCCACCAGCAGAGATAGGGGGCCGGTCTACAATGAGCAGTTCTTC | CATSRDRGPVYNEQFF
TRBD1 | TRBJ2-3 | TRBV7-2 | few | TGTGCCAGCAGCGAACGGACAGGCCCAGATACGCAGTATTTT | CASSERTGPDTQYF
- | TRBJ1-2 | TRBV12-3/TRBV12-4 | few | TGTGCCAGCAGTTTGCAGTTTCCCTATGGCTACACCTTC | CASSLQFPYGYTF
- | TRBJ1-5 | TRBV20-1 | - | TGCAGTGCTCCGACAGTACTCAATCAGCCCCAGCATTTT | CSAPTVLNQPQHF
TRBD2 | TRBJ2-1 | TRBV29-1 | - | TGCAGCGCCCGTTCCGGGACTAGCGGGAGGGGTGAGCAGTTCTTC | CSARSGTSGRGEQFF
- | TRBJ2-5 | TRBV5-1 | few | TGCGCCAGCAGCCTAGGGGGAGTCACACCGGAGACCCAGTACTTC | CASSLGGVTPETQYF
TRBD1 | TRBJ1-5 | TRBV10-3 | - | TGTGCCATCAGTGATCAGGGGGCGGGAGGGCAGCCCCAGCATTTT | CAISDQGAGGQPQHF
- | TRBJ2-2 | TRBV28 | - | TGTGCCAGCAGTTTACCTCGAGCGGATCCGAACACCGGGGAGCTGTTTTTT | CASSLPRADPNTGELFF
TRBD1 | TRBJ2-7 | TRBV20-1 | - | TGCAGTGCTAGTAGGGGGACAGGGGCTATTTACGAGCAGTACTTC | CSASRGTGAIYEQYF
- | TRBJ2-1 | TRBV10-3 | - | TGTGCCATCAGTGAGGGGCTACGCGGTATGGAGCAGTTCTTC | CAISEGLRGMEQFF
- | TRBJ2-5 | TRBV21-1 | few | TGTGCCAGCAGCAAACGAGCGGGAGTGAGAGAGACCCAGTACTTC | CASSKRAGVRETQYF
TRBD1 | TRBJ1-2 | TRBV7-9 | - | TGTGCCACGATATGGGGGACAGGGAGAGGCTACACCTTC | CATIWGTGRGYTF
- | TRBJ1-6 | TRBV27 | - | TGTGCCAGCAGTTTAGCCAGGGAGAGTTCACCCCTCCACTTT | CASSLARESSPLHF
TRBD1 | TRBJ2-3 | TRBV20-1 | few | TGCAGTGCCCAAAAACAGGGGGCTAGCACAGATACGCAGTATTTT | CSAQKQGASTDTQYF
- | TRBJ1-6 | TRBV7-6 | - | TGTGCCAGCAGCCCCTTGCGGAATTCACCCCTCCACTTT | CASSPLRNSPLHF
- | TRBJ2-7 | TRBV11-3 | few | TGTGCCAGCAGTAGCTACGAGATCGACGAGCAGTACTTC | CASSSYEIDEQYF
TRBD2 | TRBJ2-1 | TRBV24-1 | - | TGTGCCACCAGTGATTTGGCGGGAGGGCAGTTCTTC | CATSDLAGGQFF
TRBD1 | TRBJ1-1 | TRBV9 | few | TGTGCCAGCAGCGTAGATCCGGGACAGGGGAACACTGAAGCTTTCTTT | CASSVDPGQGNTEAFF
TRBD2 | TRBJ2-5 | TRBV7-7 | - | TGTGCCAGCAGCTTGGGACTAGAGGGGGGCGAGACCCAGTACTTC | CASSLGLEGGETQYF
TRBD1 | TRBJ2-2 | TRBV7-8 | - | TGTGCCAGCAGCTTAATGGGGCAGGGGGCTTCCGGGGAGCTGTTTTTT | CASSLMGQGASGELFF
TRBD2 | TRBJ2-5 | TRBV29-1 | few | TGCAGCGTTCATTTGTCGGGGGGAGAGACCCAGTACTTC | CSVHLSGGETQYF
- | TRBJ2-1 | TRBV15 | - | TGTGCCACCAGCAGTACATATGGCGGCTACAATGAGCAGTTCTTC | CATSSTYGGYNEQFF
TRBD1 | TRBJ2-3 | TRBV12-3/TRBV12-4 | few | TGTGCCAGCAGTCAGAGAGGGACAGGGTTTGACACAGATACGCAGTATTTT | CASSQRGTGFDTDTQYF
- | TRBJ2-7 | TRBV7-2 | - | TGTGCCAGCAGCTCCCCCCCCTTAGACGAGCAGTACTTC | CASSSPPLDEQYF
TRBD2 | TRBJ2-4 | TRBV5-6 | - | TGTGCCAGCACCAGTCTAGCGGGGGGGGAAAACATTCAGTACTTC | CASTSLAGGENIQYF
- | TRBJ2-3 | TRBV6-1 | - | TGTGCCAGCAGTCCTTTTCGGACAGCAAGCACAGATACGCAGTATTTT | CASSPFRTASTDTQYF
- | TRBJ1-4 | TRBV20-1 | - | TGCAGTGCTAGAGGGATGGGGTTTGAAAAACTGTTTTTT | CSARGMGFEKLFF
- | TRBJ1-6 | TRBV4-2 | - | TGTGCCAGCAGCCAAGAGTCATCTCCGGGACACCAAAATTCACCCCTCCACTTT | CASSQESSPGHQNSPLHF
TRBD2 | TRBJ2-1 | TRBV7-9 | - | TGTGCCAGCAGCTTAATTATAAGCGGGAGGGCCCATGAGCAGTTCTTC | CASSLIISGRAHEQFF
- | TRBJ2-7 | TRBV20-1 | - | TGCAGTGCCAGACTAGGGGAGCAGTACTTC | CSARLGEQYF
TRBD2 | TRBJ2-7 | TRBV5-1 | - | TGCGCCAACTTAGCGGGAAAGTTCTGCGAGCAGTACTTC | CANLAGKFCEQYF
- | TRBJ1-1 | TRBV19 | few | TGTGCCAGTAGTCGAATCGGGGACACTGAAGCTTTCTTT | CASSRIGDTEAFF
TRBD2 | TRBJ2-5 | TRBV3-1 | few | TGTGCCAGCAGCCAAGGACTAGCGGGACGAGAGACCCAGTACTTC | CASSQGLAGRETQYF
- | TRBJ2-5 | TRBV20-1 | - | TGCAGTGCTAGTAATCCCTTTGGGGAGACCCAGTACTTC | CSASNPFGETQYF
TRBD1 | TRBJ1-1 | TRBV20-1 | few | TGCAGTGCTAGAGCTCCTCGACAGGGGCTGAACACTGAAGCTTTCTTT | CSARAPRQGLNTEAFF
- | TRBJ2-3 | TRBV2 | - | TGTGCCAGCAGGGAAAGCAGGGTCCTCACAGATACGCAGTATTTT | CASRESRVLTDTQYF
- | TRBJ2-3 | TRBV10-3 | once | TGTGCCATCAGGGGACTCGAAGATACGCAGTATTTT | CAIRGLEDTQYF
- | TRBJ1-1 | TRBV7-8 | - | TGTGCCAGCAGCTCCAAAACAGGGAGGACTGAAGCTTTCTTT | CASSSKTGRTEAFF
- | TRBJ2-1 | TRBV29-1 | many | TGCAGCGTTCGAGGGGTGAATCAATTACGGGAGTTCTTC | CSVRGVNQLREFF
- | TRBJ1-2 | TRBV18 | - | TGTGCCAGCTCACCACCCACATTCCCCTATGGCTACACCTTC | CASSPPTFPYGYTF
- | TRBJ1-4 | TRBV28 | few | TGTGCCAGCAGTTTCCCCGTCGTAGGGGTAAATGAAAAACTGTTTTTT | CASSFPVVGVNEKLFF
- | TRBJ2-7 | TRBV10-3 | - | TGTGCCATCAGTGGCCCTGGGGGGCGCGCCTACGAGCAGTACTTC | CAISGPGGRAYEQYF
- | TRBJ1-2 | TRBV6-5 | - | TGTGCCAGCAGTGCCACAGGCTATGGCTACACCTTC | CASSATGYGYTF
TRBD2 | TRBJ2-3 | TRBV12-3/TRBV12-4 | - | TGTGCCAGCACTTCCTTCCGGGGGAGGGAGAGCACAGATACGCAGTATTTT | CASTSFRGRESTDTQYF
TRBD2 | TRBJ2-7 | TRBV12-3/TRBV12-4 | few | TGTGCCAGCAGTCCCAAGGGGAGGGGCGGGAGCCCCCACGAGCAGTACTTC | CASSPKGRGGSPHEQYF
TRBD1 | TRBJ1-2 | TRBV24-1 | - | TGTGCCACCAGTGAGACCGACAGGGGATTAGCTAGCGGCTACACCTTC | CATSETDRGLASGYTF
- | TRBJ2-1 | TRBV2 | few | TGTGCCAGCAGTGACGGGGCTAGCAGATACAATGAGCAGTTCTTC | CASSDGASRYNEQFF
TRBD1 | TRBJ1-4 | TRBV12-3/TRBV12-4 | - | TGTGCCAGCAGTCTCGGGACAGGGGGCGAGAAACTGTTTTTT | CASSLGTGGEKLFF
TRBD2 | TRBJ2-5 | TRBV2 | - | TGTGCCAGCAGTCGGACTAGCGCCCCGGGGGGATACCAAGAGACCCAGTACTTC | CASSRTSAPGGYQETQYF
TRBD2 | TRBJ2-5 | TRBV12-3/TRBV12-4 | few | TGTGCCAGCAGTTCCTCCGGGACTAGCGGGAGACCCCCAGAGACCCAGTACTTC | CASSSSGTSGRPPETQYF
- | TRBJ2-7 | TRBV21-1 | once | TGTGCCAGCAGCAAAAATGGGACAGCCACTAGCTGCTGTACCTACGAGCAGTACTTC | CASSKNGTATSCCTYEQYF